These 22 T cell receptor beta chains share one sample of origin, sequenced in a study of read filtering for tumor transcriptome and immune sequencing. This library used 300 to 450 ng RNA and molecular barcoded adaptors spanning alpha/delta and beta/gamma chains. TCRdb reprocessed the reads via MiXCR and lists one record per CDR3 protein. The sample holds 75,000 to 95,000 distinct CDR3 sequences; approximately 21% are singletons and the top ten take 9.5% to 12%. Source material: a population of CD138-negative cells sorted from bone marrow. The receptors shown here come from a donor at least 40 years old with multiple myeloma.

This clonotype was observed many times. In nucleotides, the CDR3 is TGCAGAGGTACAGGGGGCACTGAAGCTTTCTTT. Protein sequence: CRGTGGTEAFF. J is TRBJ1-1 and V is TRBV20-1; 8 bases are shared with TRBD1. The CDR3 has 11 residues. Germline CDR1 is DFQATT and CDR2 is SNEGSKA (reference sequence).

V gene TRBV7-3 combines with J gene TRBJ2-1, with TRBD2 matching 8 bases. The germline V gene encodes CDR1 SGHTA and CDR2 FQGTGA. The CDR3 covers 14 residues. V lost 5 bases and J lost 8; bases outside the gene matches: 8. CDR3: CASSLRGLDHEQFF. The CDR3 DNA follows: TGTGCCAGCAGCCTCAGGGGACTAGATCATGAGCAGTTCTTC.

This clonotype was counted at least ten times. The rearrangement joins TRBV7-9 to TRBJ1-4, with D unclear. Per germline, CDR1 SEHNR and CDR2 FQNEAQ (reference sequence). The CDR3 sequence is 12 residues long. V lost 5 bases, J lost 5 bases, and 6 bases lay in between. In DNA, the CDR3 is TGTGCCAGCAGCGGTCTCAATGAAAAACTGTTTTTT. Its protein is CASSGLNEKLFF.

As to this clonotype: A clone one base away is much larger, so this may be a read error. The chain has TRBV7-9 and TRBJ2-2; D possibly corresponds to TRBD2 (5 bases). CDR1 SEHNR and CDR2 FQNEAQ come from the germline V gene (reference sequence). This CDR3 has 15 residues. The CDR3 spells CASSFAPLNTGELLF. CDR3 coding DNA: TGTGCCAGCAGCTTCGCTCCCCTTAACACCGGGGAGCTGCTTTTT.

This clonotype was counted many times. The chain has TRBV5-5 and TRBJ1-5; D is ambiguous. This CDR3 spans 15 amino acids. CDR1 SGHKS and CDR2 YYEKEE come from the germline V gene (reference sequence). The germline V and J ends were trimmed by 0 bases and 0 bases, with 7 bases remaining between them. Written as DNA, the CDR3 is TGTGCCAGCAGCTTGGACGGAATTAGCAATCAGCCCCAGCATTTT. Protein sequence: CASSLDGISNQPQHF.

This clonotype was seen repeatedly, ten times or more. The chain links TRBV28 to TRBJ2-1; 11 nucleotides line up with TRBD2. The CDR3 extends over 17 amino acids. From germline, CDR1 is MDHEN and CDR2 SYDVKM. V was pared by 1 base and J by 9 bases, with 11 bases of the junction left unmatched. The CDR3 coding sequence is TGTGCCAGCAGTTTATACCCTGGGACTAGCGGAAATGGTGAGCAGTTCTTC. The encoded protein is CASSLYPGTSGNGEQFF.

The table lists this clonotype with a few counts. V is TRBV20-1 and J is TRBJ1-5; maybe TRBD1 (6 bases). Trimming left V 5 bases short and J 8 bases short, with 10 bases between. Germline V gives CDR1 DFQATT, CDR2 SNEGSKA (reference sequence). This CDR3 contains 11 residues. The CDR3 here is CSAEGGEPQHF. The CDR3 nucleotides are TGCAGTGCTGAGGGGGGGGAGCCCCAGCATTTT.

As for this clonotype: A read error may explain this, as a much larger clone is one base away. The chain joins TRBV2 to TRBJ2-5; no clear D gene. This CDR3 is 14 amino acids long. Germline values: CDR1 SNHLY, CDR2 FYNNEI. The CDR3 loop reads CASSETLVQDTQYF. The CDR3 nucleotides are TGTGCCAGCAGTGAAACGCTGGTCCAAGATACCCAGTACTTC.

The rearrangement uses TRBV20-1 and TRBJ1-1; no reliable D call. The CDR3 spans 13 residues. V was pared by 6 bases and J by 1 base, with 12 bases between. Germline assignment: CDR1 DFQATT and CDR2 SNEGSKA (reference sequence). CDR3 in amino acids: CSATGRENTEAFF. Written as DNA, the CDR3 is TGCAGTGCCACCGGCAGAGAGAACACTGAAGCTTTCTTT.

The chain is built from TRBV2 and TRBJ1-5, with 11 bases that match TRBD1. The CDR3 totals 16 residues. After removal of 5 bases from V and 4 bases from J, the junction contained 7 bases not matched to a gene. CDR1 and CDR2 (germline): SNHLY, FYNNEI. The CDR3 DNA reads TGTGCCAGCAGTCGGGGACAGGGGGTATTAAATCAGCCCCAGCATTTT. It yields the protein CASSRGQGVLNQPQHF.

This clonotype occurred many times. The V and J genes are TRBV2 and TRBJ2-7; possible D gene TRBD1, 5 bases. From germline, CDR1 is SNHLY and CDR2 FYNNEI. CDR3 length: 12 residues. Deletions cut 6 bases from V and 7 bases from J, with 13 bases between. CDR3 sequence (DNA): TGTGCCAGCAGAACGGACACCGTAGAGCAGTACTTC. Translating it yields CASRTDTVEQYF.

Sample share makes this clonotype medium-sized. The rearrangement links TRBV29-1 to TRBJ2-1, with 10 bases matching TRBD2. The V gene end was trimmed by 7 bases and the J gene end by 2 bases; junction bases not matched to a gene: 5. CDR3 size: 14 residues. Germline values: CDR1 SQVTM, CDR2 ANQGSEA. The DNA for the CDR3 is TGCAGCGGGCTGACTAGCGGGCCCTACAATGAGCAGTTCTTC. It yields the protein CSGLTSGPYNEQFF.

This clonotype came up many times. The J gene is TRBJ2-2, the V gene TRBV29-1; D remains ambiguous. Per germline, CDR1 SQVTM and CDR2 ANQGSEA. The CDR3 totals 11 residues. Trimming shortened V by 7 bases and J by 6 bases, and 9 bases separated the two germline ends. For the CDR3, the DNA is TGCAGCGGTTTATACGCCGGGGAGCTGTTTTTT. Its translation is CSGLYAGELFF.

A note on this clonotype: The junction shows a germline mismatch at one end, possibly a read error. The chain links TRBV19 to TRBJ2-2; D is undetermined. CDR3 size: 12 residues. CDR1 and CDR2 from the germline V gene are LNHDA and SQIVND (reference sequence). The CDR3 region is CARSMSVGELFF. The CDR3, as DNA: TGTGCCCGTAGTATGTCGGTCGGGGAGCTGTTTTTT.

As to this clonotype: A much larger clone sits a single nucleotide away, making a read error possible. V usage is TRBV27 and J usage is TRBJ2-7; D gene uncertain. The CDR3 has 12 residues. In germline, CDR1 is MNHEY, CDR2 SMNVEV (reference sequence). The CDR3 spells CASSGRGYKQYF. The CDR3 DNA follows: TGTGCCAGCAGCGGTAGAGGCTACAAGCAGTACTTC.

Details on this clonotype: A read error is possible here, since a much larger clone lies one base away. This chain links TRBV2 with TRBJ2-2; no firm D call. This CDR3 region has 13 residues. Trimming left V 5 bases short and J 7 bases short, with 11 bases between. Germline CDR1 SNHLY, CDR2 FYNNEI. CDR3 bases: TGTGCCAGCAGTCGATTAACAGTCGGGGAGCTGTTTTTT. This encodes CASSRLTVGELFF.

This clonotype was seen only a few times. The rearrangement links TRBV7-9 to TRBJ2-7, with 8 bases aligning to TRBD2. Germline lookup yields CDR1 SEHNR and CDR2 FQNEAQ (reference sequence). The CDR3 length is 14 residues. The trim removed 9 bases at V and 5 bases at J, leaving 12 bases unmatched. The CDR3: CASARGGPWDEQYF. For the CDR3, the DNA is TGTGCCAGTGCCCGGGGGGGGCCATGGGACGAGCAGTACTTC.

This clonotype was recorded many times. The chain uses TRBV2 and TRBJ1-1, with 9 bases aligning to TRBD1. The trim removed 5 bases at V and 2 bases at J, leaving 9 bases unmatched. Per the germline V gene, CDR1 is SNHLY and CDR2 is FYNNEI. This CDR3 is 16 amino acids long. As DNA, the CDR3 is TGTGCCAGCAGTCCTTACAGGGGGCGGTATAACACTGAAGCTTTCTTT. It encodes CASSPYRGRYNTEAFF.

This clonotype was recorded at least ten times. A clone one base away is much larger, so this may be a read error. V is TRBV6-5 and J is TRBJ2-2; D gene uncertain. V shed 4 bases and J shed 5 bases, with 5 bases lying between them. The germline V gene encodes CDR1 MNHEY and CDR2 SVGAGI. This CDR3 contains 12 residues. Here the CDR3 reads CASSFGTGELFF. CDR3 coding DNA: TGTGCCAGCAGTTTCGGGACCGGGGAGCTGTTTTTT.

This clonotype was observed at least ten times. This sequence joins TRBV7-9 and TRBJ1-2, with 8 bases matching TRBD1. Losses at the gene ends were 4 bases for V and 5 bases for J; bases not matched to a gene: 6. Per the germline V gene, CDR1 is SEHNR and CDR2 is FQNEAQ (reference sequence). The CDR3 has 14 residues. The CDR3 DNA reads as TGTGCCAGCAGCTCGCAGACAGGGGTTTATGGCTACACCTTC. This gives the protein CASSSQTGVYGYTF.

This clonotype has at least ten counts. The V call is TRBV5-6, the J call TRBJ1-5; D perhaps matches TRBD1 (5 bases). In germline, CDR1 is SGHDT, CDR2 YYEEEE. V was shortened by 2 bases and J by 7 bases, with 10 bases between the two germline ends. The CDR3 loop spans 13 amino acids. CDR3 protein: CASSFRVGQPQHF. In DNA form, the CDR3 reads TGTGCCAGCAGCTTCAGGGTCGGGCAGCCCCAGCATTTT.

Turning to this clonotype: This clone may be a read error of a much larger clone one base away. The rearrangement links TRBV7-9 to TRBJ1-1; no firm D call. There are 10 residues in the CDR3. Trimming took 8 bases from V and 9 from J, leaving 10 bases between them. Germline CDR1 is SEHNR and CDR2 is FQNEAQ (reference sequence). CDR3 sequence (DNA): TGTGCCAGCCCGGGCGGTCAAGCTTTCTTT. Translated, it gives CASPGGQAFF.